The text below deals with one TCR beta chain. Its specificity is not known. cDNA prepared by RNA extraction and subsequent reverse transcription served as the template for sequencing. Assay used: immunoSEQ multiplex PCR; TCRdb lists only in-frame clones, some missing. Of about 110,000 clones listed, around 59% are singletons. The data originate from a study of CD8+ T cells in alopecia areata. Findings of the study overall: In scalp samples, resident alphabeta T cells of normal skin are also sequenced. Especially in alopecia totalis/universalis, lesional scalp showed greater clonality than normal scalp did. In patients, TCRs were shared less clearly than in mice, and HLA may possibly be involved.

The germline V gene encodes CDR1 SQVTM and CDR2 ANQGSEA. This CDR3 spans 10 amino acids. Isolation of CD4+ and CD8+ T cells from PBMCs was achieved by sorting. V is TRBV29-1 and J is TRBJ2-5; D uncertain. The DNA end favors TRBJ2-7, so the J call may be wrong. This receptor was taken from a human donor in good health. Sample: CD8+ T cells sorted from blood. The CDR3 protein is CSVLYSEQYF. CDR3 nucleotide sequence: TGCAGCGTCCTCTATTCCGAGCAGTACTTC.